This T cell receptor beta chain was obtained from a study of blood T cell repertoires in COVID-19. The assay was immunoSEQ multiplex PCR, and TCRdb's table has in-frame clones only and misses some. The table lists fewer than 250,000 clones, about 85% of them singletons. Trimming cost V 0 bases and J 7 bases, with 9 bases left between them. There are 13 residues in the CDR3. The germline gives CDR1 LGHDT, CDR2 YNNKEL (reference sequence). Material for sequencing was PBMCs or T cells enriched from blood (not recorded which). This TCR derives from a man aged 25-45 years who had recovered from COVID-19. The rearrangement uses TRBV3-1 (or the pseudogene TRBV3-2) and TRBJ1-2, with no clear D. This chain's CDR3 is CASSQEKAGGYTF. CDR3 sequence (DNA): TGTGCCAGCAGCCAAGAAAAGGCAGGTGGCTACACCTTC.